Each of the 7 T cell receptor beta chains below was sequenced from the same sample in a study of CD8+CD57+ T cells in acquired aplastic anemia. Genomic DNA was employed as the template in profiling TCR beta VDJ and CDR3. TCRdb fed the reads into MiXCR, producing one record per CDR3 protein. The sample has 150,000 to 200,000 distinct CDR3 sequences; around 60% are singletons. CD8+CD57+ cell expansion, shown by flow cytometry, had occurred in the patients selected for sequencing. Sequenced input: sorted CD4+, CD8+, or CD8+CD57+ T cells (not recorded which) from PBMCs. These receptors originate from a human donor with aplastic anemia.

This clonotype was detected only a few times. The J gene is TRBJ2-2, the V gene TRBV27; D gene ambiguous. Germline V gene sequence: CDR1 MNHEY, CDR2 SMNVEV (reference sequence). The CDR3 sequence is 10 residues long. Trimming shortened V by 4 bases and J by 7 bases, and 1 base separated the two germline ends. CDR3: CASSYGELFF. In DNA, the CDR3 is TGTGCCAGCAGTTACGGGGAGCTGTTTTTT.

The chain carries TRBV7-2 and TRBJ2-2; 7 bases are a match to TRBD1. J lost 0 bases, V lost 5 bases, and 9 bases had no gene match. Germline V gene data show CDR1 as SGHTA and CDR2 as FQGNSA. This CDR3 has 17 residues. CDR3 region: CASSLRWTGANTGELFF. The CDR3, as DNA: TGTGCCAGCAGCCTCCGCTGGACAGGAGCGAACACCGGGGAGCTGTTTTTT.

The J gene is TRBJ1-2, the V gene TRBV19; weak D call: TRBD1 (6 bases). Germline loops: CDR1 LNHDA, CDR2 SQIVND (reference sequence). The V gene lost 7 bases and the J gene lost 3 bases, with 18 bases spanning the gap. This CDR3 spans 15 amino acids. CDR3 nucleotide sequence: TGTGCCAGTAAGAATGACAGGTCCCTCTACTATGGCTACACCTTC. Encoded protein: CASKNDRSLYYGYTF.

This clonotype was detected only a few times. The chain couples TRBV2 to TRBJ1-1; 8 bases match TRBD1. After removal of 7 bases from V and 1 base from J, the junction contained 2 bases not matched to a gene. Germline CDR1 and CDR2: SNHLY and FYNNEI. This CDR3 comprises 13 residues. The DNA for the CDR3 is TGTGCCAGCAAAGGGACAGGGAACACTGAAGCTTTCTTT. It is translated as CASKGTGNTEAFF.

This clonotype was seen only once. The chain joins TRBV2 to TRBJ2-5, with a possible D match to TRBD1 (6 bases). The CDR3 has 11 residues. CDR1 and CDR2 from the germline V gene are SNHLY and FYNNEI. Deletions cut 9 bases from V and 4 bases from J, with 9 bases between. CDR3 sequence reads: CASDRRETQYF. CDR3 nucleotides: TGTGCCAGTGACAGGAGAGAGACCCAGTACTTC.

Worth noting for this clonotype: A read error may account for a junction end that differs from germline. This chain uses TRBV9 with TRBJ2-2; 8 positions match TRBD1. This CDR3 has 15 residues. Germline V gene sequence: CDR1 SGDLS, CDR2 YYNGEE. DNA for the CDR3: TGTGCCGGCAGCCCCAGACAGGGGAGCACCGGGGAGCTGTTTTTT. It translates to CAGSPRQGSTGELFF.

This clonotype is judged medium-sized. The V and J genes are TRBV5-8 and TRBJ2-5; 7 bases match TRBD1. Germline CDR1 SGHTS, CDR2 YDEGEE. Trimming took 2 bases from V and 3 from J; bases not matched to a gene: 4. The length of the CDR3 is 14 residues. The CDR3 here is CASSFPDREETQYF. The CDR3 nucleotides are TGTGCCAGCAGCTTCCCAGACAGGGAAGAGACCCAGTACTTC. The full variable domain, rest sourced from reference TRBV5-8 and TRBJ2-5, is EAGVTQSPTHLIKTRGQQATLRCSPISGHTSVYWYQQALGLGLQFLLWYDEGEERNRGNFPPRFSGRQFPNYSSELNVNALELEDSALYLCASSFPDREETQYFGPGTRLLVL.